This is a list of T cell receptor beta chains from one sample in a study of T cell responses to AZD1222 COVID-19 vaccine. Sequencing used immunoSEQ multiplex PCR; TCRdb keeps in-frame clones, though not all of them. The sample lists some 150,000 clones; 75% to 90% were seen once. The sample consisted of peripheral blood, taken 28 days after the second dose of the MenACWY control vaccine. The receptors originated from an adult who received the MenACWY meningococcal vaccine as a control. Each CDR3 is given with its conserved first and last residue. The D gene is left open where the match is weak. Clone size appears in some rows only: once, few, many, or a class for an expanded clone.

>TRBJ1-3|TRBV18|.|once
CASSRDRSGNTIYF
TGTGCCAGCTCCAGGGACCGCTCTGGAAACACCATATATTTT
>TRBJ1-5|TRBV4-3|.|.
CASSHTRGDQPQHF
TGCGCCAGCAGCCACACTCGGGGGGATCAGCCCCAGCATTTT
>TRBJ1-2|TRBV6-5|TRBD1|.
CASRETGKDYTF
TGTGCCAGCAGGGAGACAGGGAAGGACTACACCTTC
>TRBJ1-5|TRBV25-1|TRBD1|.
CATSGGQGDRPQHF
TGTGCCACCTCCGGCGGGCAGGGGGATCGGCCCCAGCATTTT
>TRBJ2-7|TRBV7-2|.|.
CASTPWSRAPAEQYF
TGTGCCAGCACCCCCTGGAGCAGGGCCCCGGCCGAGCAGTACTTC
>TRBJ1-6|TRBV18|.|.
CASSPLGTGDNSPLHF
TGTGCCAGCTCACCCCTGGGAACAGGTGATAATTCACCCCTCCACTTT
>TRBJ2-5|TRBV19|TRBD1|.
CASKDNRGLGETQYF
TGTGCCAGTAAAGACAACAGGGGGTTGGGGGAGACCCAGTACTTC
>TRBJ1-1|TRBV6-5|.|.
CASSYSGRGAEAFF
TGTGCCAGCAGTTACTCAGGCAGGGGAGCTGAAGCTTTCTTT
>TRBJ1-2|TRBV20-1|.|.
CRGTDNYGYTF
TGCAGGGGGACCGACAACTATGGCTACACCTTC
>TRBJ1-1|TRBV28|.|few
CATGPFRWGVQGTEAFF
TGTGCCACCGGCCCCTTTCGGTGGGGGGTTCAAGGCACTGAAGCTTTCTTT
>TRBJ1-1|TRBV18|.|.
CASSPTDQNTEAFF
TGTGCCAGCTCACCTACGGACCAGAACACTGAAGCTTTCTTT
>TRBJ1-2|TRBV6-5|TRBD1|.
CASRPGQGNYGYTF
TGTGCCAGCCGCCCGGGACAGGGTAACTATGGCTACACCTTC
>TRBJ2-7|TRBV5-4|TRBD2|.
CASSLSGSGNYEQYF
TGTGCCAGCAGCTTGTCGGGAAGCGGGAACTACGAGCAGTACTTC
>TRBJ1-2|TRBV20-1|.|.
CSASDFYGYTF
TGCAGTGCTAGTGACTTCTATGGCTACACCTTC
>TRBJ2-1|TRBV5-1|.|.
CASSGISGSKNEQFF
TGCGCCAGCAGCGGGATTTCGGGGTCCAAGAATGAGCAGTTCTTC
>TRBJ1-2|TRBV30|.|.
CAWSDRDKDGYTF
TGTGCCTGGAGTGACCGGGACAAAGATGGCTACACCTTC
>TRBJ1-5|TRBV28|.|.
CASSFPGDLNYQPQHF
TGTGCCAGCAGTTTCCCCGGGGACCTAAATTATCAGCCCCAGCATTTT
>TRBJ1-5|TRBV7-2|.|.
CASSASTRGQPQHF
TGTGCCAGCAGCGCTTCAACCCGGGGTCAGCCCCAGCATTTT
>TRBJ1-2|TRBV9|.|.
CASSVAGANYGYTF
TGTGCCAGCAGCGTAGCTGGAGCTAACTATGGCTACACCTTC
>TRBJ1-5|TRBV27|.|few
CASSLLGQISQPQHF
TGTGCCAGCAGTTTACTTGGGCAAATATCGCAGCCCCAGCATTTT
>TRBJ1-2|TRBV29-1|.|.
CSVGGEPDGYTF
TGCAGCGTTGGGGGAGAACCTGATGGCTACACCTTC
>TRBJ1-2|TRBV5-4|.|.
CASSLRTGGRANYGYTF
TGTGCCAGCAGCTTGAGGACTGGGGGCAGGGCTAACTATGGCTACACCTTC
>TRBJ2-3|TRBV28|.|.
CASSLWGVGADTQYF
TGTGCCAGCAGTTTATGGGGGGTTGGGGCAGATACGCAGTATTTT
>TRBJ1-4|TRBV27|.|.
CASSLSRGGPTNEKLFF
TGTGCCAGCAGTTTAAGTCGTGGCGGCCCAACTAATGAAAAACTGTTTTTT
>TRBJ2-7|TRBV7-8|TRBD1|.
CASSTQGTGSYEQYF
TGTGCCAGCAGTACTCAAGGGACAGGGTCCTACGAGCAGTACTTC
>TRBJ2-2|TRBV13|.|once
CASSLSASAGELFF
TGTGCCAGCAGCTTATCCGCATCGGCCGGGGAGCTGTTTTTT
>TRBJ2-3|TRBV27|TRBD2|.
CASRPNVAGGTDTQYF
TGTGCCAGCAGGCCTAACGTAGCGGGAGGCACAGATACGCAGTATTTT
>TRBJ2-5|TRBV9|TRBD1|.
CASSPYTGVQETQYF
TGTGCCAGCAGCCCCTACACAGGGGTCCAAGAGACCCAGTACTTC
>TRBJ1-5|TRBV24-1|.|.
CATSEGTDLPHQPQHF
TGTGCCACCAGCGAGGGGACGGACCTTCCCCATCAGCCCCAGCATTTT
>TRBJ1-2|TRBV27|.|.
CASSRGTTNYGYTF
TGTGCCAGCAGCCGAGGAACAACTAACTATGGCTACACCTTC
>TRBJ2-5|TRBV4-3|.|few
CASSLGLDGQETQYF
TGCGCCAGCAGCCTTGGACTTGACGGCCAAGAGACCCAGTACTTC
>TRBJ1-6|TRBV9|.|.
CASSVGQVLYNSPLHF
TGTGCCAGCAGCGTAGGACAGGTTCTCTATAATTCACCCCTCCACTTT
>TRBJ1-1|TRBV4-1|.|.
CASSQLAPGEAEAFF
TGCGCCAGCAGCCAACTGGCTCCGGGGGAGGCTGAAGCTTTCTTT
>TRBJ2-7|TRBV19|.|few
CASIPRDGIYEQYF
TGTGCCAGTATCCCGCGGGACGGAATCTACGAGCAGTACTTC
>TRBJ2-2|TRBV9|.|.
CASSSGLTGELFF
TGTGCCAGCAGCTCGGGACTGACCGGGGAGCTGTTTTTT
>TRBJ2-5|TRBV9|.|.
CASSGATVPAETQYF
TGTGCCAGCAGCGGGGCGACAGTCCCCGCGGAGACCCAGTACTTC
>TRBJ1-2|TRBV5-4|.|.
CASSLRGSHYGYTF
TGTGCCAGCAGCTTGCGGGGGAGCCACTATGGCTACACCTTC
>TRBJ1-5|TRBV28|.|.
CASSLGPGEGNQPQHF
TGTGCCAGCAGTTTAGGTCCAGGGGAGGGTAATCAGCCCCAGCATTTT
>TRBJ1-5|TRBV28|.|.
CATRLSGHQPQHF
TGTGCCACACGTTTGTCAGGTCATCAGCCCCAGCATTTT
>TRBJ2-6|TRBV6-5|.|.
CASSRQVSGANVLTF
TGTGCCAGCAGTCGACAGGTCTCCGGGGCCAACGTCCTGACTTTC
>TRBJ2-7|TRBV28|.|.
CASSLIPDAQYF
TGTGCCAGCAGTTTAATTCCGGACGCCCAGTACTTC
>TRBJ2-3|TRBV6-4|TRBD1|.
CASRAGGGDTQYF
TGTGCCAGCAGGGCAGGGGGCGGAGATACGCAGTATTTT
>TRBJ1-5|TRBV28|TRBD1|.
CASRVQGVDQPQHF
TGTGCCAGCAGGGTACAGGGGGTAGACCAGCCCCAGCATTTT